Listed below are T cell receptor beta chains from one sample, sequenced in a study of blood T cell repertoires in COVID-19. Data came from immunoSEQ multiplex PCR; TCRdb stores just in-frame clones and leaves some out. Among 100,000 to 120,000 clones listed, 75% to 90% were seen once. The sequenced material came from peripheral blood. The receptors stem from a woman aged 45-65 years with acute or convalescent COVID-19. Both conserved end residues are part of each CDR3. Each record gives: clone size, V gene, J gene, D gene, CDR3 protein, CDR3 DNA. The D gene is left open where the match is weak. A row's size may be missing; if present it is once, few, many or a size class.

.	TRBV19	TRBJ1-5	.	CASAWGGNQPQHF	TGTGCCAGTGCCTGGGGGGGCAATCAGCCCCAGCATTTT
.	TRBV30	TRBJ1-1	.	CAWSVEVWANTEAFF	TGTGCCTGGAGTGTTGAAGTCTGGGCGAACACTGAAGCTTTCTTT
.	TRBV7-9	TRBJ1-6	.	CASSLALTENSPLHF	TGTGCCAGCAGCTTAGCTTTAACTGAAAATTCACCCCTCCACTTT
.	TRBV28	TRBJ1-3	TRBD1	CASREPGQGGSVSGNTIYF	TGTGCCAGCAGAGAACCGGGACAGGGGGGTAGTGTCTCTGGAAACACCATATATTTT
.	TRBV4-1	TRBJ1-2	TRBD1	CASSQSQGARDGYTF	TGCGCCAGCAGCCAATCGCAGGGGGCGCGGGATGGCTACACCTTC
.	TRBV30	TRBJ2-7	.	CAWREGREQYF	TGTGCCTGGAGGGAGGGCCGCGAGCAGTACTTC
.	TRBV7-2	TRBJ1-5	TRBD1	CASSPGTVSNQPQHF	TGTGCCAGCAGCCCGGGGACAGTCAGCAATCAGCCCCAGCATTTT
.	TRBV5-6	TRBJ2-1	.	CASSSVKGNEQFF	TGTGCCAGCAGCTCCGTAAAGGGGAATGAGCAGTTCTTC
once	TRBV3-1/TRBV3-2	TRBJ2-7	.	CASRKHRSSYEQYF	TGTGCCAGCAGAAAACACCGCAGCTCCTACGAGCAGTACTTC
.	TRBV5-4	TRBJ2-7	.	CASSPRGDPSSYEQYF	TGTGCCAGCAGCCCTCGCGGGGACCCAAGCTCCTACGAGCAGTACTTC
.	TRBV3-1/TRBV3-2	TRBJ2-5	TRBD2	CASSRGAGVQETQYF	TGTGCCAGCAGCCGAGGGGCGGGGGTCCAAGAGACCCAGTACTTC
.	TRBV5-1	TRBJ2-2	.	CASGRGTGELFF	TGCGCCAGCGGCAGGGGCACCGGGGAGCTGTTTTTT
.	TRBV11-2	TRBJ2-5	TRBD1	CASSLGDRAHQETQYF	TGTGCCAGCAGCTTAGGGGACAGGGCCCATCAAGAGACCCAGTACTTC
.	TRBV12-3/TRBV12-4	TRBJ1-1	.	CASRLRTYTEAFF	TGTGCCAGCCGACTACGGACCTACACTGAAGCTTTCTTT
.	TRBV15	TRBJ1-3	.	CATRERHNSGNTIYF	TGTGCCACCAGGGAACGACATAACTCTGGAAACACCATATATTTT
.	TRBV4-3	TRBJ2-7	.	CASSQVLDMSYEQYF	TGCGCCAGCAGCCAAGTCCTGGACATGTCCTACGAGCAGTACTTC
.	TRBV28	TRBJ1-3	.	CASSGSGQGTSGNTIYF	TGTGCCAGCAGCGGATCCGGGCAGGGTACCTCTGGAAACACCATATATTTT
medium-sized	TRBV21-1	TRBJ2-7	.	CASTWNRGPDYEQYF	TGTGCCAGCACCTGGAACAGGGGCCCCGACTACGAGCAGTACTTC
few	TRBV25-1	TRBJ1-6	.	CASSEGGAGNSPLHF	TGTGCCAGCAGTGAAGGGGGGGCCGGGAATTCACCCCTCCACTTT
.	TRBV25-1	TRBJ2-1	.	CASSVAGGSLAFF	.
.	TRBV4-2	TRBJ1-6	.	CASSQELRTDHSPLHF	TGTGCCAGCAGCCAAGAATTGAGGACAGACCATTCACCCCTCCACTTT
once	TRBV28	TRBJ2-1	.	CASRLTPGGGEQFF	TGTGCCAGCAGATTAACCCCTGGGGGCGGTGAGCAGTTCTTC
once	TRBV5-8	TRBJ2-1	.	CASTGQGYSYNEQFF	TGTGCCAGCACCGGCCAGGGGTACTCCTACAATGAGCAGTTCTTC
.	TRBV5-1	TRBJ1-4	.	CASSLDRINEKLFF	TGCGCCAGCAGCTTGGACAGAATTAATGAAAAACTGTTTTTT
.	TRBV1	TRBJ2-7	.	CTSAQSGGGLYEQYF	TGCACCAGCGCCCAAAGCGGGGGGGGTCTCTACGAGCAGTACTTC
.	TRBV28	TRBJ1-1	.	CASLTQLSTEAFF	TGTGCCAGCCTTACTCAACTTAGCACTGAAGCTTTCTTT
.	TRBV4-1	TRBJ2-2	.	CASSPRQENTGELFF	TGCGCCAGCAGCCCCCGACAGGAGAACACCGGGGAGCTGTTTTTT
.	TRBV5-1	TRBJ2-7	TRBD1	CASSLDRGWQYF	TGCGCCAGCAGCTTAGACAGGGGATGGCAGTACTTC